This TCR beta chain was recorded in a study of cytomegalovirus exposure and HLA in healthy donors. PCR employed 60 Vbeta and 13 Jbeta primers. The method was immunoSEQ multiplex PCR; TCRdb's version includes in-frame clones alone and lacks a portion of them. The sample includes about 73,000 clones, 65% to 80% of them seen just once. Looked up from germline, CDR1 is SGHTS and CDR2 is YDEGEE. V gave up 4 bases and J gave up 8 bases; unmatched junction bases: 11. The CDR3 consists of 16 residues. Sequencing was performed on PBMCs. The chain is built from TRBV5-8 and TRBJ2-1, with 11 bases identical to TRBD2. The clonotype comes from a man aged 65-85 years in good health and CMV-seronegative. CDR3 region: CASSLAGTSGFDEQFF. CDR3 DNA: TGTGCCAGCAGCCTCGCCGGGACTAGCGGATTTGATGAGCAGTTCTTC.